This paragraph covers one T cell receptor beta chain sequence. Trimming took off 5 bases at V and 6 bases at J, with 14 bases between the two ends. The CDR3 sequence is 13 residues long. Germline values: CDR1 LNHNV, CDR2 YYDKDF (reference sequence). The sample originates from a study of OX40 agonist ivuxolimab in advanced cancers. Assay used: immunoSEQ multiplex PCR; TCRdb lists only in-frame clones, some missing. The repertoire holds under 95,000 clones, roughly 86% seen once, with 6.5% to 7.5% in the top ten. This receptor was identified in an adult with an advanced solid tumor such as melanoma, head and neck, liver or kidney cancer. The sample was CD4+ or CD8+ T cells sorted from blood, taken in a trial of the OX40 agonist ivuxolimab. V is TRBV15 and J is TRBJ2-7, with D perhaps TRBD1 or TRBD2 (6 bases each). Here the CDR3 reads CATSLKGGSEQYF. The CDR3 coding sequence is TGTGCCACCAGCCTAAAGGGGGGTTCCGAGCAGTACTTC.